The 23 T cell receptor beta chains reported below all come from one sample, sequenced in a study of T cell responses to AZD1222 COVID-19 vaccine. TCRdb's table, derived via immunoSEQ multiplex PCR, lists solely in-frame clones and lacks some. Of approximately 140,000 clones in the sample, 85% to 95% were seen once. The sample was peripheral blood, taken on day 0 of AZD1222 vaccination. The receptors come from an adult in good health.

The chain joins TRBV6-5 to TRBJ2-1, with D maybe TRBD2 (6 bases). V lost 4 bases and J lost 8, with 15 bases in between. The CDR3 loop spans 14 amino acids. The germline V gene encodes CDR1 MNHEY and CDR2 SVGAGI. CDR3 in amino acids: CASSFSGRDHEQFF. The DNA of the CDR3 is TGTGCCAGCAGTTTTAGCGGACGGGACCATGAGCAGTTCTTC.

This clone was detected once. The chain has TRBV30 and TRBJ2-1; D tentatively fits TRBD1 or TRBD2 (5 bases each). This CDR3 has 14 amino acids. V was trimmed by 4 bases and J by 5 bases, leaving 15 bases between them. Germline-derived CDR1 and CDR2 are GTSNPN and SVGIG (reference sequence). The CDR3 DNA sequence: TGTGCCTGGATGGACGGGGACCATCACAATGAGCAGTTCTTC. Its protein is CAWMDGDHHNEQFF.

The chain carries TRBV7-3 and TRBJ2-1; TRBD2 might be the D (6 bases). V was trimmed by 1 base and J by 10 bases, leaving 8 bases between them. The V gene's germline CDR1 is SGHTA and CDR2 FQGTGA. This CDR3 has 12 amino acids. DNA for the CDR3: TGTGCCAGCAGCTTAAGGGGAGGCGAGCAGTTCTTC. Amino acids: CASSLRGGEQFF.

This rearrangement joins TRBV10-3 to TRBJ1-1, with 9 positions matching TRBD1. This CDR3 has 16 amino acids. Trimming at V came to 0 bases and at J to 11 bases, leaving 13 bases not matched to a gene. Germline V gene sequence: CDR1 ENHRY, CDR2 SYGVKD. DNA of the CDR3: TGTGCCATCAGTGAGTCGGATGGGCTACAACAGGGGGCGGCTTTCTTT. It is translated as CAISESDGLQQGAAFF.

The chain uses TRBV28 and TRBJ1-4; D may be TRBD1 (5 bases). Trimming took 11 bases from V and 0 from J, leaving 16 bases between them. The CDR3 length is 15 residues. CDR1 MDHEN and CDR2 SYDVKM come from the germline V gene. CDR3 residues: CASRDLLATNEKLFF. In nucleotides, the CDR3 is TGTGCCTCCCGGGACCTCCTTGCAACTAATGAAAAACTGTTTTTT.

The CDR3 sequence is CSASGTVTNQPQHF. CDR3 in DNA: TGCAGTGCTAGTGGGACAGTAACCAATCAGCCCCAGCATTTT. The chain links TRBV20-1 to TRBJ1-5, with 7 bases aligning to TRBD1. CDR1 is DFQATT, CDR2 SNEGSKA, per germline (reference sequence). CDR3 size: 14 residues. Trimming cost V 3 bases and J 3 bases; bases outside gene matches: 5.

The gene calls are TRBV3-1 (or the pseudogene TRBV3-2) and TRBJ2-3; D is unresolved. The CDR3 contains 16 residues. V lost 1 base and J 1 base, leaving 12 bases between the germline ends. Germline V gives CDR1 LGHDT, CDR2 YNNKEL (reference sequence). Here the CDR3 DNA reads TGTGCCAGCAGCCAAGTGCGGCCTTTGGGCACAGATACGCAGTATTTT. Protein: CASSQVRPLGTDTQYF.

CDR3 bases: TGCGCCAGCAGTCCAGGGGGTCTTCAGCCCCAGCATTTT. This codes for CASSPGGLQPQHF. This rearrangement joins TRBV10-1 to TRBJ1-5, with 7 bases matching TRBD1. Germline lookup yields CDR1 WNHNN and CDR2 SYGVQD (reference sequence). J gave up 6 bases and V 5 bases, and 4 bases lay outside the gene matches. This CDR3 region has 13 residues.

This rearrangement joins TRBV19 to TRBJ1-2, with D unresolved. The CDR3 is 12 amino acids. The ends were cut back, 5 bases at V and 6 bases at J, with 10 bases in the middle. Germline V gene sequence: CDR1 LNHDA, CDR2 SQIVND (reference sequence). CDR3 residues: CASSWILDGYTF. The DNA for the CDR3 is TGTGCCAGTAGTTGGATACTGGATGGCTACACCTTC.

The chain couples TRBV5-4 to TRBJ1-1; a weak D match, TRBD1 (5 bases). CDR3 length: 15 residues. Germline values: CDR1 SGHNT, CDR2 YYREEE (reference sequence). V lost 4 bases, J lost 4 bases, and 17 bases lay in between. The CDR3 region is CASSPPPGSPTEAFF. The CDR3 nucleotides read TGTGCCAGCAGCCCACCCCCAGGGTCCCCCACTGAAGCTTTCTTT.

The chain uses TRBV11-2 and TRBJ2-1; tentative D call: TRBD1 (6 bases). The CDR3 covers 15 residues. The V end lost 4 bases, the J end lost 1 base, and 11 bases lay between the germline ends. The germline gives CDR1 SGHAT, CDR2 FQNNGV. The CDR3 DNA sequence: TGTGCCAGCAGCTCACAGGGAATTTCCTACAATGAGCAGTTCTTC. It encodes CASSSQGISYNEQFF.

The gene calls are TRBV10-3 and TRBJ1-2, with a possible D match to TRBD1 (6 bases). The CDR3 consists of 12 residues. The germline gives CDR1 ENHRY, CDR2 SYGVKD. Trimming took 11 bases from V and 2 from J, leaving 12 bases between them. This chain's CDR3 is CAAHQGNYGYTF. The CDR3 DNA is TGTGCCGCCCATCAGGGGAACTATGGCTACACCTTC.

The chain joins TRBV11-2 to TRBJ1-1; D possibly corresponds to TRBD1 (6 bases). Germline V gives CDR1 SGHAT, CDR2 FQNNGV. This CDR3 is 16 amino acids long. V lost 5 bases and J lost 5, with 21 bases in between. The CDR3 loop reads CASSPLRGAVGTEAFF. CDR3 in DNA: TGTGCCAGCAGCCCACTGCGGGGGGCGGTAGGAACTGAAGCTTTCTTT.

J is TRBJ2-5 and V is TRBV2, with D possibly matching TRBD2 (5 bases). Germline V lookup: CDR1 SNHLY, CDR2 FYNNEI. CDR3 size: 13 residues. V was pared by 5 bases and J by 1 base, with 8 bases between. The CDR3 loop reads CASSRGRQETQYF. DNA for the CDR3: TGTGCCAGCAGTCGGGGTCGCCAAGAGACCCAGTACTTC.

The rearrangement uses TRBV18 and TRBJ2-1; D is uncertain. The germline V gene has CDR1 KGHSH and CDR2 LQKENI. There are 16 residues in the CDR3. Trimming removed 1 base from V and 0 bases from J, with 10 bases in between. The CDR3 spells CASSPQEGNSYNEQFF. Here the CDR3 DNA reads TGTGCCAGCTCACCACAGGAAGGGAACTCCTACAATGAGCAGTTCTTC.

This clone appeared once. The V call is TRBV13, the J call TRBJ1-4, with 7 bases aligning to TRBD1. V lost 5 bases and J lost 0; bases outside the gene matches: 12. This CDR3 has 18 residues. The germline gives CDR1 PRHDT, CDR2 FYEKMQ (reference sequence). The CDR3: CASSIFRDRRSTNEKLFF. The CDR3 DNA follows: TGTGCCAGCAGCATCTTCCGGGACAGACGATCAACTAATGAAAAACTGTTTTTT.

The chain employs TRBV24-1 and TRBJ2-5, with D perhaps TRBD1 or TRBD2 (6 bases each). The CDR3 extends over 15 amino acids. V was trimmed by 4 bases and J by 4 bases, leaving 15 bases between them. Germline loops: CDR1 KGHDR, CDR2 SFDVKD. The CDR3 nucleotides are TGTGCCACCAGTGACACAGGGACCGGGGGAGAGACCCAGTACTTC. This gives the protein CATSDTGTGGETQYF.

This clone has just one count. The J gene is TRBJ2-3, the V gene TRBV7-6; 9 bases are shared with TRBD2. Germline lookup yields CDR1 SGHVS and CDR2 FNYEAQ. V shed 1 base, J shed 4 bases, and the junction held 6 bases outside the gene matches. The CDR3 is 16 amino acids. This CDR3 reads CASSLEVLAGPDTQYF. Written as DNA, the CDR3 is TGTGCCAGCAGCTTAGAGGTTCTAGCGGGACCAGATACGCAGTATTTT.

In this sample, this clone turned up once. The chain is built from TRBV20-1 and TRBJ1-1; no clear D. V was cut by 3 bases and J by 8 bases, with 16 bases left in between. The CDR3 spans 13 residues. Germline values: CDR1 DFQATT, CDR2 SNEGSKA (reference sequence). The DNA for the CDR3 is TGCAGTGCTAGTGAAGCCTATCCCAGGGAAGCTTTCTTT. As protein: CSASEAYPREAFF.

This chain joins TRBV19 and TRBJ2-3; TRBD2 might be the D (7 bases). Germline V gives CDR1 LNHDA, CDR2 SQIVND (reference sequence). The CDR3 spans 13 residues. Trimming took off 10 bases at V and 2 bases at J, with 13 bases between the two ends. CDR3 region: CANRGGDTDTQYF. CDR3 sequence (DNA): TGTGCCAATAGGGGGGGGGACACAGATACGCAGTATTTT.

CDR3 bases: TGTGCCAGCAGCTCATCCCGGACAGGGGCAGGGCCTCCGGACTATGGCTACACCTTC. It is translated as CASSSSRTGAGPPDYGYTF. The chain has TRBV7-9 and TRBJ1-2, with 9 bases that match TRBD1. Germline V gives CDR1 SEHNR, CDR2 FQNEAQ (reference sequence). The ends lost 4 bases at V and 3 bases at J; junction bases unmatched: 18. The CDR3 totals 19 residues.

CDR3 amino acids: CASSLARQGEQYV. Written as DNA, the CDR3 is TGTGCCAGCAGCTTAGCGCGACAGGGGGAACAGTACGTC. The J gene is TRBJ2-7, the V gene TRBV7-9; 9 nucleotides align to TRBD1. Looked up from germline, CDR1 is SEHNR and CDR2 is FQNEAQ (reference sequence). The V segment lost 0 bases and the J segment 10 bases; nucleotides outside the gene matches: 4. The CDR3 contains 13 residues.

V usage is TRBV10-1 and J usage is TRBJ1-6; 7 bases align to TRBD1. Per germline, CDR1 WNHNN and CDR2 SYGVQD (reference sequence). The CDR3 is 13 amino acids. The V and J ends lost 8 bases and 7 bases, in that order; junction bases with no gene match: 5. The CDR3 is CASGGTVNSPLHF. In DNA form, the CDR3 reads TGCGCCAGCGGAGGGACAGTGAATTCACCCCTCCACTTT.